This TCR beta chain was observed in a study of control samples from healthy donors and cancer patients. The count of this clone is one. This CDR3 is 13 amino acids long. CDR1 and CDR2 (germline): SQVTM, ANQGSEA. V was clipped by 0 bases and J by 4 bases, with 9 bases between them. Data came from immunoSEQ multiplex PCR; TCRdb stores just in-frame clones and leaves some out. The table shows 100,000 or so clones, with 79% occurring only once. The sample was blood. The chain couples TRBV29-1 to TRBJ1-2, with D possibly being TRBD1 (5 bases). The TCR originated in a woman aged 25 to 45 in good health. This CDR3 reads CSVEELGGYGYTF. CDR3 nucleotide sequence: TGCAGCGTTGAAGAACTGGGGGGCTATGGCTACACCTTC.